Below are 18 T cell receptor beta chains sequenced from a single sample in a study of blood T cells in healthy people across ages (dated by TCRdb to between 2015 and 2016). Library prep was done by 5' RACE. The sample was run on an Illumina HiSeq 2500. The second PCR ran for about 6 to 11 cycles and used a J-beta primer mix along with a sample-barcoded 5' primer. TCRdb reprocessing: public reads trimmed at Q25 with fastp, clones called with MiXCR, in-frame beta chains kept. Here each entry gathers all rows of one CDR3 protein and keeps the most common genes and DNA. Within this sample are hundreds of thousands of distinct CDR3 sequences, with nearly 25% of them counted one time only. Together, the top ten hold just under 9% of the sample. This sample also belongs to another study, concerning T cells of mothers and their children.

Sequencing used blood. The receptors were sampled from a boy aged 10-17 years in good health.

This clonotype was recorded a few times. The J gene is TRBJ1-6, the V gene TRBV9; 7 bases fit TRBD1. The CDR3 spans 15 residues. Germline CDR1 SGDLS, CDR2 YYNGEE. Germline trimming cut 3 bases from V and 3 bases from J; bases unmatched to any gene: 3. The CDR3 sequence is CASSARQGYNSPLHF. As DNA, the CDR3 is TGTGCCAGCAGCGCAAGACAGGGCTATAATTCACCCCTCCACTTT.

V is TRBV20-1 and J is TRBJ1-2; 7 bases line up with TRBD1. J gave up 4 bases and V 5 bases, and 1 base lay outside the gene matches. The CDR3 loop spans 11 amino acids. The germline CDR1 and CDR2 sequences are DFQATT and SNEGSKA (reference sequence). The CDR3 spells CSAQGGYGYTF. The CDR3 nucleotides read TGCAGTGCTCAGGGGGGCTATGGCTACACCTTC.

This clonotype has a count of ten or more. The chain uses TRBV12-3 or TRBV12-4 and TRBJ2-5; TRBD2 matches 9 bases. The CDR3 loop spans 16 amino acids. Trimming took 6 bases from V and 0 from J; bases not matched to a gene: 8. The CDR3, as DNA: TGTGCCAGCAGCCCCGGGGCTAGCGGGAACCAAGAGACCCAGTACTTC. It yields the protein CASSPGASGNQETQYF.

V usage is TRBV20-1 and J usage is TRBJ2-6; D perhaps matches TRBD1 (5 bases). Germline V gene data show CDR1 as DFQATT and CDR2 as SNEGSKA (reference sequence). V was pared by 6 bases and J by 4 bases, with 10 bases between. The CDR3 length is 13 residues. The chain's CDR3 is CSARPGGANVLTF. The CDR3 DNA follows: TGCAGTGCCCGGCCAGGGGGGGCCAACGTCCTGACTTTC.

This clonotype was detected once. The V and J genes are TRBV3-1 and TRBJ2-7, with 8 bases identical to TRBD2. Germline assignment: CDR1 LGHDT and CDR2 YNNKEL (reference sequence). The CDR3 has 16 amino acids. After removal of 0 bases from V and 0 bases from J, the junction contained 4 bases not matched to a gene. The CDR3 is CASSQDHAGGSYEQYF. The CDR3 bases are TGTGCCAGCAGCCAAGATCATGCGGGGGGCTCCTACGAGCAGTACTTC.

The CDR3 nucleotides read TGCAGTGCTAGAACAGACAACTATGGCTACACCTTC. This translates into CSARTDNYGYTF. The gene calls are TRBV20-1 and TRBJ1-2; D is undetermined. Germline V gene lookup returns CDR1 DFQATT and CDR2 SNEGSKA (reference sequence). Deletions cut 2 bases from V and 2 bases from J, with 6 bases between. The CDR3 runs 12 residues.

The table lists this clonotype with a few counts. The rearrangement uses TRBV7-3 and TRBJ2-5, with 10 bases that match TRBD2. Per the germline V gene, CDR1 is SGHTA and CDR2 is FQGTGA. The CDR3 is made up of 16 amino acids. Trimming removed 5 bases from V and 4 bases from J; junction bases left unmatched: 10. The CDR3 sequence is CASSPLGSGGLETQYF. The CDR3 DNA sequence: TGTGCCAGCAGCCCCCTTGGTAGCGGGGGGTTAGAGACCCAGTACTTC.

This clonotype was counted only a few times. The J gene is TRBJ1-3, the V gene TRBV2; no clear D gene. V lost 9 bases to trimming and J lost 1 base, with 7 bases between them. The germline CDR1 and CDR2 sequences are SNHLY and FYNNEI. CDR3 size: 12 residues. Written as DNA, the CDR3 is TGTGCCAGTCTTGGGTCTGGAAACACCATATATTTT. Encoded protein: CASLGSGNTIYF. The variable domain in full, completed from reference TRBV2 and TRBJ1-3, reads EPEVTQTPSHQVTQMGQEVILRCVPISNHLYFYWYRQILGQKVEFLVSFYNNEISEKSEIFDDQFSVERPDGSNFTLKIRSTKLEDSAMYFCASLGSGNTIYFGEGSWLTVV.

The sample holds a few counts of this clonotype. The chain recombines TRBV24-1 with TRBJ2-3; the match to TRBD1 covers 8 bases. V dropped 6 bases and J dropped 0; count of bases not matched to a gene: 22. Per the germline V gene, CDR1 is KGHDR and CDR2 is SFDVKD. The CDR3 totals 21 residues. This CDR3 is CATSSVRGRGPSYFSTDTQYF. The CDR3 nucleotides read TGTGCCACCAGTTCTGTCCGAGGCAGGGGGCCGTCTTACTTTAGCACAGATACGCAGTATTTT.

The chain has TRBV27 and TRBJ1-2; TRBD1 is a possible D gene (5 bases). This CDR3 is 12 amino acids long. The germline V and J ends were trimmed by 6 bases and 5 bases, with 10 bases remaining between them. Germline lookup yields CDR1 MNHEY and CDR2 SMNVEV (reference sequence). The CDR3 reads CASRGPGYGYTF. In DNA form, the CDR3 reads TGTGCCAGCAGGGGGCCAGGGTATGGCTACACCTTC.

This chain connects TRBV7-9 to TRBJ2-3, with TRBD2 identical over 9 bases. Germline CDR1 is SEHNR and CDR2 is FQNEAQ (reference sequence). V shed 8 bases, J shed 4 bases, and the junction held 10 bases outside the gene matches. The CDR3 is 15 residues long. CDR3 nucleotides: TGTGCCAGCTCGGATAGCGGGGGTGCAGCAGATACGCAGTATTTT. Its protein is CASSDSGGAADTQYF.

This clonotype was detected a few times. The chain couples TRBV30 to TRBJ2-5; D might be TRBD2 (5 bases). Germline V CDR1 and CDR2: GTSNPN, SVGIG (reference sequence). This CDR3 has 11 residues. V shed 5 bases and J shed 3 bases, with 7 bases lying between them. Here the CDR3 reads CAWGSEETQYF. The CDR3 DNA sequence: TGTGCCTGGGGGAGCGAAGAGACCCAGTACTTC.

The genes are TRBV23-1 and TRBJ2-7; D is possibly TRBD2 (6 bases). TRBV23-1 carries the ORF label, with uncertain function. V was shortened by 1 base and J by 0 bases, with 13 bases between the two germline ends. The length of the CDR3 is 16 residues. Here the CDR3 DNA reads TGCGCCAGCAGTCAATACCGTTGGGACTCCTCCTACGAGCAGTACTTC. This sequence encodes CASSQYRWDSSYEQYF.

The chain combines TRBV7-9 with TRBJ2-1; D not certain. The CDR3 contains 15 residues. Germline V gives CDR1 SEHNR, CDR2 FQNEAQ (reference sequence). The V end was cut by 5 bases, the J end by 1 base, with 12 bases between. CDR3 nucleotide sequence: TGTGCCAGCAGCAAAGACCCCGGGTCCTACAATGAGCAGTTCTTC. Translated: CASSKDPGSYNEQFF. Together with reference TRBV7-9 and TRBJ2-1, the CDR3 gives the full variable domain: DTGVSQNPRHKITKRGQNVTFRCDPISEHNRLYWYRQTLGQGPEFLTYFQNEAQLEKSRLLSDRFSAERPKGSFSTLEIQRTEQGDSAMYLCASSKDPGSYNEQFFGPGTRLTVL.

This clonotype has a handful of counts. V and J are TRBV9 and TRBJ2-5, with D possibly being TRBD1 or TRBD2 (5 bases each). Trimming took off 0 bases at V and 5 bases at J, with 11 bases between the two ends. The CDR3 has 14 amino acids. Germline CDR1 SGDLS, CDR2 YYNGEE. The CDR3 DNA follows: TGTGCCAGCAGCGTAGGCCAACGGGGCGAGACCCAGTACTTC. As protein: CASSVGQRGETQYF.

This clonotype has just a few counts. The chain couples TRBV28 to TRBJ1-1; D gene ambiguous. CDR1 is MDHEN and CDR2 is SYDVKM in the germline V gene. Trimming removed 5 bases at V and 6 bases at J, with 16 bases between. The CDR3 length is 14 residues. CDR3 bases: TGTGCCAGCAGTGAACAGAGCCCCCAGCCTGAAGCTTTCTTT. As protein: CASSEQSPQPEAFF. Supplemented by reference TRBV28 and TRBJ1-1, the full variable domain reads DVKVTQSSRYLVKRTGEKVFLECVQDMDHENMFWYRQDPGLGLRLIYFSYDVKMKEKGDIPEGYSVSREKKERFSLILESASTNQTSMYLCASSEQSPQPEAFFGQGTRLTVV.

This clonotype was detected only a few times. The J gene is TRBJ1-5, the V gene TRBV7-6, with TRBD1 as a possible D gene (5 bases). The CDR3 totals 18 residues. Germline CDR1 SGHVS, CDR2 FNYEAQ. Trimming cost V 2 bases and J 0 bases, with 17 bases left between them. CDR3 protein: CASSLKGGARDSNQPQHF. In nucleotides, the CDR3 is TGTGCCAGCAGCTTAAAAGGTGGGGCGAGGGATAGCAATCAGCCCCAGCATTTT.

The chain recombines TRBV15 with TRBJ2-5, with D tentatively TRBD1 (5 bases). The tail of the sequence fits TRBJ2-7 better, so the J call may be wrong. This CDR3 is built from 13 residues. The germline V gene encodes CDR1 LNHNV and CDR2 YYDKDF (reference sequence). In DNA form, the CDR3 reads TGTGCCACCAGCAGAGAGCAGGGCTACGAGCAGTACTTC. It encodes CATSREQGYEQYF.